These T cell receptor beta chains were read from a single sample in a study of blood T cell repertoires in COVID-19. Clones were read by immunoSEQ multiplex PCR, and TCRdb kept only the in-frame ones, dropping some. The repertoire holds 300,000 to 450,000 clones, with around 87% as singletons. The sample taken for sequencing was peripheral blood. The receptor source for this set is a woman aged 55-69 years with COVID-19, enrolled during active disease. Each CDR3 is given with its conserved first and last residue. Fields, in order: J gene, V gene, CDR3 protein.

TRBJ1-1 | TRBV19 | CASLAGGDEAFF
TRBJ2-5 | TRBV19 | CATAYSGGALETQYF
TRBJ2-5 | TRBV2 | CASSERALQETQYF
TRBJ2-7 | TRBV18 | CASSPGTGGGHEQYF
TRBJ2-7 | TRBV4-2 | CASSQERQGGSEQYF
TRBJ2-7 | TRBV27 | CASRSQGGSYEQYF
TRBJ1-2 | TRBV9 | CASSPDIPPKRDGYTF
TRBJ1-1 | TRBV11-2 | CASSLTPRAEAFF
TRBJ2-1 | TRBV10-1 | CASRRLAGYSLNEQFF
TRBJ1-5 | TRBV15 | CATSRDQGATQPQHF
TRBJ2-4 | TRBV5-1 | CASSLAAKNIQYF
TRBJ2-3 | TRBV4-2 | CASSSSRGTTDTQYF
TRBJ2-4 | TRBV6-2/TRBV6-3 | CASSYSSPSLAKNIQYF
TRBJ2-2 | TRBV2 | CASASRGALNTGELFF
TRBJ1-1 | TRBV3-1/TRBV3-2 | CASSQVPTAARTEAFF
TRBJ2-7 | TRBV2 | CASRRQDSHFQEQYF
TRBJ2-2 | TRBV5-5 | CASSLATDSTGELFF
TRBJ2-7 | TRBV4-2 | CASSERQLPSSYEQYF
TRBJ1-6 | TRBV28 | CASTQTGAGNSPLHF
TRBJ2-7 | TRBV2 | CASKNRYTYEQYF
TRBJ2-4 | TRBV28 | CASSPDMGNIQYF
TRBJ2-1 | TRBV7-9 | CASSSRQGAINEQFF
TRBJ2-3 | TRBV12-3/TRBV12-4 | CASSLRGTDTQYF
TRBJ1-2 | TRBV6-5 | CASKDRYYGYTF
TRBJ2-7 | TRBV7-9 | CASTYARRQAASLEQYF
TRBJ1-1 | TRBV4-2 | CASSQEGGREAFF
TRBJ1-2 | TRBV6-5 | CASSLGGYGYTF
TRBJ2-1 | TRBV27 | CASSRTRGNEQFF
TRBJ2-2 | TRBV5-1 | CASSPPTLRSTGELFF
TRBJ2-7 | TRBV12-5 | CASGLWSLGGVTYEQYF
TRBJ2-6 | TRBV13 | CASSHDLTGQISGANVLTF